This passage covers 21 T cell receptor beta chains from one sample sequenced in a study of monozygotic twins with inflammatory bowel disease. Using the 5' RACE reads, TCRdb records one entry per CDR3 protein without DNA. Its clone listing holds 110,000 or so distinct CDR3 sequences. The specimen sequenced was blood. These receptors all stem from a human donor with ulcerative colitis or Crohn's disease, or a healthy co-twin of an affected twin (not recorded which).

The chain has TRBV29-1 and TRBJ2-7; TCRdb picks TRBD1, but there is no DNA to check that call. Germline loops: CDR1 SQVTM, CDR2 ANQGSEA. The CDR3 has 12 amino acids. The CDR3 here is CSVVVRGYEQYF.

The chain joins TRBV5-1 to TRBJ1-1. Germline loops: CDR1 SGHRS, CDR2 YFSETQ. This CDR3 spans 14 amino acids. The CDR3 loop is CASSLENLQREAFF. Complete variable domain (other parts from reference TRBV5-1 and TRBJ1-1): KAGVTQTPRYLIKTRGQQVTLSCSPISGHRSVSWYQQTPGQGLQFLFEYFSETQRNKGNFPGRFSGRQFSNSRSEMNVSTLELGDSALYLCASSLENLQREAFFGQGTRLTVV.

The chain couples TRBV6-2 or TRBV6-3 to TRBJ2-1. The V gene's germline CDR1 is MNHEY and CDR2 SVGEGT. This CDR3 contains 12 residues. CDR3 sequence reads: CASRPRNNEQFF.

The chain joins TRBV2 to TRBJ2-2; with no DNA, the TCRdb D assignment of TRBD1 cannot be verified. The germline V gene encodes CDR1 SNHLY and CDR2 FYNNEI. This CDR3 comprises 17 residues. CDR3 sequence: CASSRGGWDRSTGELFF.

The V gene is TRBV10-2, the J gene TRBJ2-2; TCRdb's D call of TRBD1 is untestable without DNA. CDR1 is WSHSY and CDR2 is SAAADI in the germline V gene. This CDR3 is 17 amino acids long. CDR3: CASSPSRGKVNTGELFF.

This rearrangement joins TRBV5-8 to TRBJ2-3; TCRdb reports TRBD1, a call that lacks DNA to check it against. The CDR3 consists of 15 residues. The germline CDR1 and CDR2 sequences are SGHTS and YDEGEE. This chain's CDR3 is CASSFGRRLTDTQYF.

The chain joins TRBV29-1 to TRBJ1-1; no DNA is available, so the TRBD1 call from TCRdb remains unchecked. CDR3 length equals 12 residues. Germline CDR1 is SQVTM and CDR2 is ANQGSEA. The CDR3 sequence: CSGDRSSTEAFF.

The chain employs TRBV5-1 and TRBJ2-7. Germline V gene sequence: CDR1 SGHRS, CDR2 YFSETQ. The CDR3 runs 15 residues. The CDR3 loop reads CASSLALGRSYEQYF.

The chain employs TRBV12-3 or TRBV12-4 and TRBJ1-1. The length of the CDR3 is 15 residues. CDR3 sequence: CASSVELNMNTEAFF.

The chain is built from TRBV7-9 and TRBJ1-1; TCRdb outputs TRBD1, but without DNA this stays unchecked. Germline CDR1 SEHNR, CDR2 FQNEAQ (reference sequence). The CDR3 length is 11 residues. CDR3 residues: CASSPGYEAFF. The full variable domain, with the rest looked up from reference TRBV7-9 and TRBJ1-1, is DTGVSQNPRHKITKRGQNVTFRCDPISEHNRLYWYRQTLGQGPEFLTYFQNEAQLEKSRLLSDRFSAERPKGSFSTLEIQRTEQGDSAMYLCASSPGYEAFFGQGTRLTVV.

CDR3 sequence reads: CASSLMGINEQYF. V gene TRBV27 combines with J gene TRBJ2-7. CDR1 and CDR2 from the germline V gene are MNHEY and SMNVEV (reference sequence). The CDR3 is 13 amino acids.

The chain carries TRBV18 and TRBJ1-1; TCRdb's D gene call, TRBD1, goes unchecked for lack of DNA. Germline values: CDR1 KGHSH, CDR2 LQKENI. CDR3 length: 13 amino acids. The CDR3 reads CASTGQWHTEAFF.

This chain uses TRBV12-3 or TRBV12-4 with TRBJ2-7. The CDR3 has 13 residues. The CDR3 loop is CASSSTDQYEQYF.

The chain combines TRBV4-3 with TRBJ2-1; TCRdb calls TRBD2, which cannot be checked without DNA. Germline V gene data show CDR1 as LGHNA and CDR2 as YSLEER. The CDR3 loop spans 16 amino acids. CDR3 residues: CASSQQRGLEASEQFF.

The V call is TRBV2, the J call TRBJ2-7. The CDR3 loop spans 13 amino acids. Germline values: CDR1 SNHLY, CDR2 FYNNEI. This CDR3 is CASSDLGPYEQYF.

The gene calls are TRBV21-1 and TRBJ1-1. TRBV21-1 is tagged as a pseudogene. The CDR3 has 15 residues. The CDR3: CASSKAGEFNTEAFF.

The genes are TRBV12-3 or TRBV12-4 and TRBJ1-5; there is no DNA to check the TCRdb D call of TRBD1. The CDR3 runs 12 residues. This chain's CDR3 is CASSWARDAQHF.

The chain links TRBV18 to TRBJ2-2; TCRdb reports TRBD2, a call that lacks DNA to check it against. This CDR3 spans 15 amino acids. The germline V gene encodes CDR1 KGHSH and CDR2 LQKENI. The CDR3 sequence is CARDSGSANTGELFF.

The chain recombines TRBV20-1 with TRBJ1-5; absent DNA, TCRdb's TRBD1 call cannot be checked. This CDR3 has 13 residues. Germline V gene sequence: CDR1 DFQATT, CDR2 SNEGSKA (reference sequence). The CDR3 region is CSARWGVSRPQHF.

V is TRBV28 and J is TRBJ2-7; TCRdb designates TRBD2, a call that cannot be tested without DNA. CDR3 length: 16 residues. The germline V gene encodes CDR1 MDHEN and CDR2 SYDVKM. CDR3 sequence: CASSLVSGRMSYEQYF.

This CDR3 reads CASSPRGLAGGRETQYF. The chain uses TRBV28 and TRBJ2-5; TCRdb reports TRBD2, a call that lacks DNA to check it against. The CDR3 is 17 amino acids. Germline CDR1 is MDHEN and CDR2 is SYDVKM. Using reference TRBV28 and TRBJ2-5 for the parts outside the CDR3, the full variable domain is DVKVTQSSRYLVKRTGEKVFLECVQDMDHENMFWYRQDPGLGLRLIYFSYDVKMKEKGDIPEGYSVSREKKERFSLILESASTNQTSMYLCASSPRGLAGGRETQYFGPGTRLLVL.